The 18 T cell receptor beta chains in this list originate from one sample, sequenced in a study of early T cells in non-severe SARS-CoV-2 infection. TCRdb re-called the 5' RACE reads through MiXCR, storing one row per CDR3 protein. The sample yields about 92,000 distinct CDR3 sequences, approximately 15% seen once. Sequencing was carried out using whole blood. The receptors here all came from an adult who was a healthcare worker with PCR-confirmed SARS-CoV-2 infection or an uninfected control (not recorded which).

This chain uses TRBV5-4 with TRBJ2-3, with 8 bases identical to TRBD2. Germline V gene lookup returns CDR1 SGHNT and CDR2 YYREEE (reference sequence). This CDR3 is built from 15 residues. The junction had 6 bases not matched to a gene; V was cut back by 4 bases and J by 2 bases. The chain's CDR3 is CASSPRGADTDTQYF. The CDR3 nucleotides are TGTGCCAGCAGCCCGCGGGGGGCCGACACAGATACGCAGTATTTT.

This clonotype was observed a single time. The chain uses TRBV3-1 and TRBJ2-5; 10 nucleotides match TRBD1. Germline trimming cut 7 bases from V and 2 bases from J; bases unmatched to any gene: 7. The CDR3 extends over 15 amino acids. Looked up from germline, CDR1 is LGHDT and CDR2 is YNNKEL (reference sequence). The CDR3 nucleotides read TGTGCCAGCACCGCTGGACAGGGGGGGCAAGAGACCCAGTACTTC. This sequence encodes CASTAGQGGQETQYF.

V gene TRBV9 combines with J gene TRBJ2-2; D remains ambiguous. Deletions cut 0 bases from V and 4 bases from J, with 10 bases between. Germline CDR1 reads SGDLS; CDR2 reads YYNGEE. The CDR3 has 15 residues. CDR3 protein: CASSVEGRSTGELFF. The CDR3 region has the DNA TGTGCCAGCAGCGTAGAGGGCAGGAGCACCGGGGAGCTGTTTTTT.

This clonotype came up a few times. The V call is TRBV6-1, the J call TRBJ2-3; TRBD2 is a possible D gene (6 bases). The CDR3 has 15 residues. V lost 1 base and J 4 bases, leaving 12 bases between the germline ends. Germline-derived CDR1 and CDR2 are MNHNS and SASEGT. The CDR3, as DNA: TGTGCCAGCAGTGAAGTGGGACTCCGAGCAGATACGCAGTATTTT. Translated: CASSEVGLRADTQYF.

This chain joins TRBV11-2 and TRBJ2-3; 12 positions agree with TRBD2. Germline V gene data show CDR1 as SGHAT and CDR2 as FQNNGV. The CDR3 runs 17 residues. Trimming removed 4 bases from V and 2 bases from J; junction bases left unmatched: 7. Here the CDR3 DNA reads TGTGCCAGCAGCTCTTGGACTAGCGGGGACTACACAGATACGCAGTATTTT. Translated, it gives CASSSWTSGDYTDTQYF.

This clonotype appeared a few times. The CDR3 sequence is CASSSALYGGTDTQYF. The CDR3 bases are TGTGCCAGCAGTTCCGCGCTCTACGGGGGCACAGATACGCAGTATTTT. The chain links TRBV12-3 or TRBV12-4 to TRBJ2-3, with a possible D match to TRBD2 (5 bases). Trimming pared 4 bases from V and 1 base from J, leaving 15 bases between. The CDR3 is made up of 16 amino acids.

This sequence joins TRBV5-4 and TRBJ1-4; 8 nucleotides line up with TRBD1. Germline lookup yields CDR1 SGHNT and CDR2 YYREEE (reference sequence). This CDR3 spans 13 amino acids. The J segment lost 8 bases and the V segment lost 4 bases, leaving 4 bases of the junction unmatched. The CDR3 nucleotides read TGTGCCAGCAGCCGGACAGGGACCGAAAAACTGTTTTTT. Its translation: CASSRTGTEKLFF.

This CDR3 reads CASSYKVTDTQYF. The CDR3 DNA reads TGTGCCAGCAGTTACAAGGTCACAGATACGCAGTATTTT. V gene TRBV6-2 or TRBV6-3 combines with J gene TRBJ2-3; D remains ambiguous. Trimming stripped 2 bases from V and 2 bases from J, with 5 bases between. The length of the CDR3 is 13 residues. Germline assignment: CDR1 MNHEY and CDR2 SVGEGT.

The V call is TRBV28, the J call TRBJ1-5; D is ambiguous. The germline V and J ends were trimmed by 4 bases and 1 base, with 11 bases remaining between them. The CDR3 loop spans 15 amino acids. Looked up from germline, CDR1 is MDHEN and CDR2 is SYDVKM. The CDR3 protein is CASSSGRTSNQPQHF. The CDR3 DNA reads as TGTGCCAGCAGTTCGGGGAGGACGAGCAATCAGCCCCAGCATTTT.

In this sample, this clonotype turned up a few times. The chain joins TRBV12-3 or TRBV12-4 to TRBJ1-1; maybe TRBD1 (6 bases). V shed 3 bases and J shed 1 base, with 12 bases lying between them. The CDR3 contains 15 residues. The CDR3 nucleotides read TGTGCCAGCAGTTTTGGGGGCGCCTCGAACACTGAAGCTTTCTTT. This gives the protein CASSFGGASNTEAFF.

A few counts support this clonotype. The chain joins TRBV7-2 to TRBJ2-3; maybe TRBD1 (6 bases). The germline CDR1 and CDR2 sequences are SGHTA and FQGNSA. There are 15 residues in the CDR3. V lost 2 bases, J lost 4 bases, and 13 bases lay in between. The CDR3 coding sequence is TGTGCCAGCAGCTTACCTACAGGGCGCGCAGATACGCAGTATTTT. Its protein product is CASSLPTGRADTQYF. Full variable domain (outside the CDR3, taken from reference TRBV7-2 and TRBJ2-3): GAGVSQSPSNKVTEKGKDVELRCDPISGHTALYWYRQSLGQGLEFLIYFQGNSAPDKSGLPSDRFSAERTGGSVSTLTIQRTQQEDSAVYLCASSLPTGRADTQYFGPGTRLTVL.

This chain joins TRBV29-1 and TRBJ1-2, with 7 bases lining up with TRBD1. The CDR3 has 12 amino acids. Germline V CDR1 and CDR2: SQVTM, ANQGSEA. The ends lost 7 bases at V and 4 bases at J; junction bases unmatched: 6. DNA for the CDR3: TGCAGCGACAAGACAGGGTTCTATGGCTACACCTTC. The encoded protein is CSDKTGFYGYTF. The whole variable domain, remainder taken from reference TRBV29-1 and TRBJ1-2, is SAVISQKPSRDICQRGTSLTIQCQVDSQVTMMFWYRQQPGQSLTLIATANQGSEATYESGFVIDKFPISRPNLTFSTLTVSNMSPEDSSIYLCSDKTGFYGYTFGSGTRLTVV.

This clonotype was seen at least ten times. The chain joins TRBV28 to TRBJ2-1; the match to TRBD1 covers 11 bases. This CDR3 spans 15 amino acids. Germline CDR1 and CDR2: MDHEN and SYDVKM. V was pared by 2 bases and J by 7 bases, with 4 bases of the junction left unmatched. The CDR3 nucleotides are TGTGCCAGCAGTTTAGCGGGACAGGGGGAGAATGAGCAGTTCTTC. Amino acid sequence: CASSLAGQGENEQFF.

This clonotype has just a few counts. The chain is built from TRBV6-2 or TRBV6-3 and TRBJ2-7, with D possibly matching TRBD2 (5 bases). Germline CDR1 MNHEY, CDR2 SVGEGT. The CDR3 consists of 15 residues. V dropped 4 bases and J dropped 3 bases, with 16 bases sitting between them. The CDR3: CASSFQSGVIYEQYF. CDR3 in DNA: TGTGCCAGCAGTTTCCAAAGCGGAGTTATCTACGAGCAGTACTTC.

This clonotype appeared a single time. V gene TRBV5-1 combines with J gene TRBJ2-1; 8 positions agree with TRBD1. V was pared by 0 bases and J by 12 bases, with 11 bases of the junction left unmatched. There are 15 residues in the CDR3. CDR1 is SGHRS, CDR2 YFSETQ, per germline. Here the CDR3 reads CASSLGQGASQGQFF. The CDR3 DNA reads TGCGCCAGCAGCTTGGGCCAGGGGGCGTCGCAGGGGCAGTTCTTC.

This clonotype was seen only once. V gene TRBV10-3 combines with J gene TRBJ2-5, with 10 bases that match TRBD2. The V and J ends lost 4 bases and 2 bases, in that order; junction bases with no gene match: 4. CDR1 is ENHRY, CDR2 SYGVKD, per germline. The CDR3 covers 15 residues. CDR3: CAISALSGGQETQYF. The CDR3 coding sequence is TGTGCCATCAGTGCCCTTAGCGGGGGGCAAGAGACCCAGTACTTC.

This clonotype has just a few counts. This sequence joins TRBV5-1 and TRBJ1-2; no clear D gene. Between the trimmed V and J ends, which lost 0 bases and 2 bases, there was a span of 8 bases. The CDR3 length is 14 residues. The germline V gene has CDR1 SGHRS and CDR2 YFSETQ. The CDR3 here is CASSLDPENYGYTF. For the CDR3, the DNA is TGCGCCAGCAGCTTGGACCCGGAAAACTATGGCTACACCTTC.

This chain joins TRBV4-3 and TRBJ1-4; D is undetermined. The CDR3 length is 13 residues. Between the trimmed V and J ends, which lost 8 bases and 8 bases, there was a span of 15 bases. From germline, CDR1 is LGHNA and CDR2 YSLEER. The CDR3 reads CASRDGVGEKLFF. As DNA, the CDR3 is TGCGCCAGCCGCGACGGGGTCGGGGAAAAACTGTTTTTT.